Sequencing of this TCR beta chain was carried out in a study of identical twins' blood T cells. Study-wide points: Even for out-of-frame TCRbeta, twins reportedly shared V gene usage much more than unrelated donors. Twin similarity might stem from environmental factors, not only genetics.

The sample holds a few counts of this clonotype. What it binds is unknown. TCRdb re-derived calls from the 5' RACE reads in MiXCR, one entry per CDR3 protein. The sample includes fewer than 450,000 distinct CDR3 sequences, over 25% seen only once; the top ten take approximately 6.6%. The sequenced material came from PBMCs. The sequence was collected from a woman aged 18 to 50 in good health.

The CDR3 protein is CASSLSWGAGDNEQFF. In nucleotides, the CDR3 is TGTGCCAGCAGCTTAAGTTGGGGGGCCGGGGACAATGAGCAGTTCTTC. The V gene is TRBV11-3, the J gene TRBJ2-1; the D call may be TRBD1 or TRBD2 (6 bases each). CDR3 length: 16 amino acids. V lost 2 bases to trimming and J lost 5 bases, with 16 bases between them. CDR1 and CDR2 (germline): SGHNT, YENEEA.